This T cell receptor beta chain was documented in a study of cytomegalovirus exposure and HLA in healthy donors. Study details: HLA-typed donors were the source of 83 million or so unique TCRs, which an early data release held.

The PCR used 60 Vbeta and 13 Jbeta primers. The data were produced by immunoSEQ multiplex PCR, yet TCRdb's version contains in-frame clones alone and is incomplete. Of approximately 140,000 clones in the sample, 63% are singletons; the top ten hold 6% to 8.5%. The donors gave bone marrow, and they were healthy. At sampling all donors were nominally healthy, likely with unrecorded immune exposures. Trimming took 1 base from V and 5 from J, leaving 11 bases between them. CDR3 length equals 15 residues. The germline gives CDR1 KGHSH, CDR2 LQKENI. V gene TRBV18 combines with J gene TRBJ1-4; possibly TRBD1 for D (5 bases). The sequence came from an older woman in good health and CMV-seropositive. Input material: PBMCs. The CDR3 is CASSPRARANEKLFF. The CDR3 DNA is TGTGCCAGCTCACCACGGGCCAGGGCGAATGAAAAACTGTTTTTT.